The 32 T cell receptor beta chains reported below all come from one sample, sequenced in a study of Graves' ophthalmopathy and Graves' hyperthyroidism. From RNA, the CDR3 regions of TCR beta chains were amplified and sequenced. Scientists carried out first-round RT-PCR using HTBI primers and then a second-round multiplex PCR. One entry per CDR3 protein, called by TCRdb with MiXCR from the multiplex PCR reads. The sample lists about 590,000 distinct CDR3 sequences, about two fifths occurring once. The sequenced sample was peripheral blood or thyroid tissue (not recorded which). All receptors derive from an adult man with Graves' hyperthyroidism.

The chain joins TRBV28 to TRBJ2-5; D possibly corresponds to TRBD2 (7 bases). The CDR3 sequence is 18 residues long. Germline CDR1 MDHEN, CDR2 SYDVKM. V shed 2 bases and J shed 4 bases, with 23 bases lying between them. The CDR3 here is CASSLQGLGGGGGETQYF. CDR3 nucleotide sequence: TGTGCCAGCAGTTTACAGGGTCTTGGAGGCGGGGGCGGAGAGACCCAGTACTTC.

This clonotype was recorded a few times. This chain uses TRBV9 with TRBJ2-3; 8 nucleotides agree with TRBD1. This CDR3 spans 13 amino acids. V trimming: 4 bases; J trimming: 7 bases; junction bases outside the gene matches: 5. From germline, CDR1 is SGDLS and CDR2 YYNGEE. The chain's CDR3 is CASSLDRVNTQYF. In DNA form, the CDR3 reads TGTGCCAGCAGCTTGGACAGGGTAAATACGCAGTATTTT. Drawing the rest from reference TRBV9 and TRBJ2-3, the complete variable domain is DSGVTQTPKHLITATGQRVTLRCSPRSGDLSVYWYQQSLDQGLQFLIQYYNGEERAKGNILERFSAQQFPDLHSELNLSSLELGDSALYFCASSLDRVNTQYFGPGTRLTVL.

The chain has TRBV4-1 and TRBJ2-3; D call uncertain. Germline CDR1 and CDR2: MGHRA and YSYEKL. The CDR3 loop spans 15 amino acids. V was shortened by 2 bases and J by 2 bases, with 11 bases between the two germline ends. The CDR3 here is CASSQLGGPTDTQYF. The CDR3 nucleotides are TGCGCCAGCAGCCAACTAGGCGGACCCACAGATACGCAGTATTTT.

Here the CDR3 DNA reads TGTGCCAGCAGTTATATTGGCAGGACCCAAGAGACCCAGTACTTC. Translated, it gives CASSYIGRTQETQYF. The chain joins TRBV6-2 or TRBV6-3 to TRBJ2-5; D call uncertain. Germline lookup yields CDR1 MNHEY and CDR2 SVGEGT. The CDR3 extends over 15 amino acids. Between the trimmed V and J ends, which lost 3 bases and 1 base, there was a span of 12 bases.

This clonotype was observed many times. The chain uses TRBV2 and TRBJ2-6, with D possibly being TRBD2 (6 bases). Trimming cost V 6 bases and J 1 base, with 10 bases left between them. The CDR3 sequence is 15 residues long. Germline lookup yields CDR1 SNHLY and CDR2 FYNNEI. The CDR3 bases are TGTGCCAGCAGGGTGCGGGGATCTGGGGCCAACGTCCTGACTTTC. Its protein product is CASRVRGSGANVLTF.

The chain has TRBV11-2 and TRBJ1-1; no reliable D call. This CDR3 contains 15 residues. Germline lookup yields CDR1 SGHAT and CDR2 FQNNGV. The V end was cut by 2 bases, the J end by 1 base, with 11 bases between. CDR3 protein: CASSLMEASNTEAFF. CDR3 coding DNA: TGTGCCAGCAGCTTAATGGAAGCTTCGAACACTGAAGCTTTCTTT.

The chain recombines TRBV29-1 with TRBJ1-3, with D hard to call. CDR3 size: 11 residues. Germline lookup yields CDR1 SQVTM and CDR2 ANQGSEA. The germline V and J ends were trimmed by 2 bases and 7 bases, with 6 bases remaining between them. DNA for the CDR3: TGCAGCGTTGAACGCGGGAACACCATATATTTT. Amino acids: CSVERGNTIYF. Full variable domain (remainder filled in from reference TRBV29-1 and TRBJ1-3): SAVISQKPSRDICQRGTSLTIQCQVDSQVTMMFWYRQQPGQSLTLIATANQGSEATYESGFVIDKFPISRPNLTFSTLTVSNMSPEDSSIYLCSVERGNTIYFGEGSWLTVV.

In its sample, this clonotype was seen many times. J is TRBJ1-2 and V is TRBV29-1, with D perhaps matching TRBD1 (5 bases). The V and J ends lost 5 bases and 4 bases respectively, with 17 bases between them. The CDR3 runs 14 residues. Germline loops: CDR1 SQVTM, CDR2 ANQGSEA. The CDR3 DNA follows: TGCAGCGTTTTATGGGGGGGACTGATCTATGGCTACACCTTC. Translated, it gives CSVLWGGLIYGYTF.

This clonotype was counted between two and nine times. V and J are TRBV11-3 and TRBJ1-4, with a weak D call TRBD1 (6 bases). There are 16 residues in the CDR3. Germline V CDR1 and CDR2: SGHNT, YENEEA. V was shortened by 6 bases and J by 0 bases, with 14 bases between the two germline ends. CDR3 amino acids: CASSPPQGSTNEKLFF. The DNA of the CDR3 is TGTGCCAGCAGTCCACCCCAGGGGTCAACTAATGAAAAACTGTTTTTT.

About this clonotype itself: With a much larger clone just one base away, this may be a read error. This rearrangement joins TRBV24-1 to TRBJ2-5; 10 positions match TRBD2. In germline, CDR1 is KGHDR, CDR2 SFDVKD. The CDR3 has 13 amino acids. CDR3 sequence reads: CATGPSGREAQYF. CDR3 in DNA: TGTGCCACCGGCCCTAGCGGGAGAGAGGCCCAGTACTTC.

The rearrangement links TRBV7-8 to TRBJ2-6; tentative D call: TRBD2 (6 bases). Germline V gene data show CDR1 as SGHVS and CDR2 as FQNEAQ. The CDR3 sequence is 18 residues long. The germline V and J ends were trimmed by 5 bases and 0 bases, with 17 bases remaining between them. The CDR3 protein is CASSPFGTPVSGANVLTF. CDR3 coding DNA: TGTGCCAGCAGCCCTTTCGGGACTCCCGTCTCTGGGGCCAACGTCCTGACTTTC.

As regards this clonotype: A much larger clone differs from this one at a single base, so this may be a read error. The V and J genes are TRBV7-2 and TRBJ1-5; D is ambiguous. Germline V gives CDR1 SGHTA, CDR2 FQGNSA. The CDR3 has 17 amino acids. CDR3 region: CARSLSGSGSSNQPQHF. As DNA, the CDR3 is TGTGCCCGCAGCTTGTCGGGGAGCGGAAGTAGCAATCAGCCCCAGCATTTT.

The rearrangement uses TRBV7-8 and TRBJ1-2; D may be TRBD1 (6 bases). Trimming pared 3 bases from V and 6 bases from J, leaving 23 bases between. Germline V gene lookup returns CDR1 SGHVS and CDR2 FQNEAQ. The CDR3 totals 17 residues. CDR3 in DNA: TGTGCCAGCAGCTTTTTTGGCTGGAGGGGGATACAGGATGGCTACACCTTC. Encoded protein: CASSFFGWRGIQDGYTF. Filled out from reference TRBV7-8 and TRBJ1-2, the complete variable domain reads GAGVSQSPRYKVAKRGQDVALRCDPISGHVSLFWYQQALGQGPEFLTYFQNEAQLDKSGLPSDRFFAERPEGSVSTLKIQRTQQEDSAVYLCASSFFGWRGIQDGYTFGSGTRLTVV.

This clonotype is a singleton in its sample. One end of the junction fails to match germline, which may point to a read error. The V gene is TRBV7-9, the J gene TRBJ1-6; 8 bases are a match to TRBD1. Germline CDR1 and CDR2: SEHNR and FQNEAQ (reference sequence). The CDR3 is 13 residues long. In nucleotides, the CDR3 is TGTGCTAGCAGCCAAGGACAGGGATCACCCCTCCACTTT. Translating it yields CASSQGQGSPLHF.

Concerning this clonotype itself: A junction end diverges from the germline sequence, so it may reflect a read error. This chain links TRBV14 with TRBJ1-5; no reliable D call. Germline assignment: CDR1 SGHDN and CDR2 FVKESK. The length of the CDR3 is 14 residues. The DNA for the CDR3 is TGTGCCAGCAGCCAGGCAGGAAGCAATCGGCCCCAGCATTTT. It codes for CASSQAGSNRPQHF.

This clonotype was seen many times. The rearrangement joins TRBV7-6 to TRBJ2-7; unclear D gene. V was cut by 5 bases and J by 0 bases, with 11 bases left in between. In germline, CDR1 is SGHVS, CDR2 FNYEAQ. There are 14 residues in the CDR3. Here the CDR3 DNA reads TGTGCCAGCAGCCCGAGTAGGAGCTCCTACGAGCAGTACTTC. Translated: CASSPSRSSYEQYF.

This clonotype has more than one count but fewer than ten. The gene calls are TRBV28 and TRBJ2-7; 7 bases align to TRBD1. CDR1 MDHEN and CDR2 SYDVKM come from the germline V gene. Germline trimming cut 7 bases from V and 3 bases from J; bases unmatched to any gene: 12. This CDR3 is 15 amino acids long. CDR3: CASTLGGQGVYEQYF. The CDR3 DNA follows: TGTGCCAGCACCTTGGGCGGGCAGGGGGTCTACGAGCAGTACTTC.

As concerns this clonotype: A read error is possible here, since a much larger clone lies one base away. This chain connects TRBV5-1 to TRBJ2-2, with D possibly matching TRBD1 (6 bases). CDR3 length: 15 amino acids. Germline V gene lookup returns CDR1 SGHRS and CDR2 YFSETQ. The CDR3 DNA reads TGCGCCAGCAGCTTGGACCGCAGGGGAACCGGGGAGCTGCTTTTT. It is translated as CASSLDRRGTGELLF.

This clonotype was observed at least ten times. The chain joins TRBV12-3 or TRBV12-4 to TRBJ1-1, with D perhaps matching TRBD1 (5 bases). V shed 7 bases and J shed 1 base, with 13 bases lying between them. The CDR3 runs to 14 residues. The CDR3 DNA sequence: TGTGCCAGCAAACTTGACAGCCAGAACACTGAAGCTTTCTTT. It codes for CASKLDSQNTEAFF.

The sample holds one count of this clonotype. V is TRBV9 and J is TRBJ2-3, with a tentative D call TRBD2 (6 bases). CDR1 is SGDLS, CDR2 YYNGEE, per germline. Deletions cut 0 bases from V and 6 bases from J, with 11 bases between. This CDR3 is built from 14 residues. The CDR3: CASSVAGGGDTQYF. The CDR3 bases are TGTGCCAGCAGCGTAGCCGGGGGAGGTGATACGCAGTATTTT.

The CDR3, as DNA: TGCGCCAGCAGTGAGGGCAGGGCCTGGGATGAGCAGTTCTTC. It codes for CASSEGRAWDEQFF. This chain links TRBV5-1 with TRBJ2-1; perhaps D is TRBD1 or TRBD2 (5 bases each). This CDR3 is built from 14 residues. Germline CDR1 reads SGHRS; CDR2 reads YFSETQ. Trimming took off 5 bases at V and 8 bases at J, with 17 bases between the two ends.

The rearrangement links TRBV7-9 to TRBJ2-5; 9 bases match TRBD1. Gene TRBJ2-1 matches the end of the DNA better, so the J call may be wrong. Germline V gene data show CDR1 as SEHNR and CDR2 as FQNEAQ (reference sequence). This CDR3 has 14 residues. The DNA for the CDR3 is TGTGCCAGCAGCTTCCGGGACAGGGTCCGGGGGCAGTTCTTC. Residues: CASSFRDRVRGQFF.

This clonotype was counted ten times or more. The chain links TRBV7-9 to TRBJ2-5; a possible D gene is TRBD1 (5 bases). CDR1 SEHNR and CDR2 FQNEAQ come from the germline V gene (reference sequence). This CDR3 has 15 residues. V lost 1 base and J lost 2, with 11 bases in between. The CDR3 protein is CASSLGAGNQETQYF. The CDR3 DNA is TGTGCCAGCAGCTTAGGGGCAGGGAATCAAGAGACCCAGTACTTC.

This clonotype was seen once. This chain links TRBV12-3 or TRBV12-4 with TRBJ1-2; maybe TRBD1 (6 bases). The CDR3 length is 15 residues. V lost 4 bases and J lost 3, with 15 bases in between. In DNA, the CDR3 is TGTGCCAGCAGTTCCCGGTCCAGGGGAGACTATGGCTACACCTTC. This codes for CASSSRSRGDYGYTF.

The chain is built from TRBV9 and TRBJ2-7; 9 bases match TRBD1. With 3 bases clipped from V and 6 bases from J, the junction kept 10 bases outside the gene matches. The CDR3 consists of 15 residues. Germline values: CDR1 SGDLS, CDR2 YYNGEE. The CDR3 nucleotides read TGTGCCAGCAGCGGAGGGACAGGGATGGATCCCGAGCAGTACTTC. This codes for CASSGGTGMDPEQYF.

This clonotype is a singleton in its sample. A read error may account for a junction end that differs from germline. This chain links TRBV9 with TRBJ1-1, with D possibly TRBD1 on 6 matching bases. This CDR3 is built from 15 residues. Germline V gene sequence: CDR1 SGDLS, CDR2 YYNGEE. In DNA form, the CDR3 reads TGTGCCAGCAGCGTAGAAGGGGGGGCGGGTACTGGAGCTTTCTTT. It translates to CASSVEGGAGTGAFF.

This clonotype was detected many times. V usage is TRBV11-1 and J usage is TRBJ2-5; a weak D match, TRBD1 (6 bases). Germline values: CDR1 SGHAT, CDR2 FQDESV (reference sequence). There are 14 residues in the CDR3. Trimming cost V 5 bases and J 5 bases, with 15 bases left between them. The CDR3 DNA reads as TGTGCCAGCAGCCCCTACAGGGATCGGGAGACCCAGTACTTC. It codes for CASSPYRDRETQYF.

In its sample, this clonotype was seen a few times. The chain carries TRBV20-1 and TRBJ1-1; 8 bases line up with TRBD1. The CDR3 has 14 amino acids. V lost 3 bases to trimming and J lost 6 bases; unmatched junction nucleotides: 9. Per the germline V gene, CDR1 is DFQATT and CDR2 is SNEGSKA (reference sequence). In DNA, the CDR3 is TGCAGTGCTAGTGCAGACAGGGGAGGCCCTGAAGCTTTCTTT. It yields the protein CSASADRGGPEAFF.

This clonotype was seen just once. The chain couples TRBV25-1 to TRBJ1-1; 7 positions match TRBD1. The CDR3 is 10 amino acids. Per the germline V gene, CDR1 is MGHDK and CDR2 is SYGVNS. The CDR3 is CARGQLEAFF. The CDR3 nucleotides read TGTGCTAGGGGACAGCTTGAAGCTTTCTTT.

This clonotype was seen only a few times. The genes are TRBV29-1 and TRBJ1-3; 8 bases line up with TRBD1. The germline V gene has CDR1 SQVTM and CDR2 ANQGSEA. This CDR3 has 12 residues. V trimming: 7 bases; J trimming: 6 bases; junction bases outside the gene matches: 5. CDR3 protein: CSGATGANTIYF. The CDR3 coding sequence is TGCAGCGGAGCGACAGGGGCAAACACCATATATTTT.

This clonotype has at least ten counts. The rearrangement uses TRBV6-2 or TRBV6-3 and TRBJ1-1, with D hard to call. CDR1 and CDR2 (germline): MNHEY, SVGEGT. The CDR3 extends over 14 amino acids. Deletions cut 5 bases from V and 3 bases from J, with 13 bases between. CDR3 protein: CASSPVVRDTEAFF. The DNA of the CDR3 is TGTGCCAGCAGTCCGGTGGTCCGAGACACTGAAGCTTTCTTT.

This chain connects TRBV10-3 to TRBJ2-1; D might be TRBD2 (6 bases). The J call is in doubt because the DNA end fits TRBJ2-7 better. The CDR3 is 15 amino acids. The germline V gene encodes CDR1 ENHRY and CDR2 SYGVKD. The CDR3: CASRAGGGSYNEQYF. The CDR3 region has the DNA TGTGCCAGCAGGGCGGGTGGGGGGTCCTACAATGAGCAGTACTTC.